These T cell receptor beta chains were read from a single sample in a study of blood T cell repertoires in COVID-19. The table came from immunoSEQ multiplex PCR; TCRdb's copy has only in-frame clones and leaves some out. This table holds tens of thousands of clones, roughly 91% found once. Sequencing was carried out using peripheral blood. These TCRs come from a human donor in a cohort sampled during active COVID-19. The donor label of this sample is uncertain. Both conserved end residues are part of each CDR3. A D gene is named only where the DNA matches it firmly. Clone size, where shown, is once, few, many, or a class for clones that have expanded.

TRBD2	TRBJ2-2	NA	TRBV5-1	CASSPGTSGAWTGELFF	TGCGCCAGCAGCCCGGGGACTAGCGGAGCATGGACCGGGGAGCTGTTTTTT
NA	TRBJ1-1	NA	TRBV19	CASIDLSGSAEAFF	TGTGCCAGTATTGATCTATCGGGTTCGGCTGAAGCTTTCTTT
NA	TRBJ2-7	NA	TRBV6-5	CASSLVGGYEQYF	TGTGCCAGCAGTTTAGTGGGGGGCTACGAGCAGTACTTC
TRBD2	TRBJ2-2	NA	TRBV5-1	CASSSGTSGGATGELFF	TGCGCCAGCAGCTCCGGGACTAGCGGGGGGGCGACCGGGGAGCTGTTTTTT
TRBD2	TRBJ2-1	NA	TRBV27	CASSSAAGGRNEQFF	TGTGCCAGCAGTTCCGCGGCGGGGGGGCGCAATGAGCAGTTCTTC
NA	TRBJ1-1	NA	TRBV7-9	CASSFRAGVEAFF	TGTGCCAGCAGCTTTAGGGCAGGGGTGGAGGCTTTCTTT
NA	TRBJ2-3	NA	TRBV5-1	CASSLVSGGYPDTQYF	TGCGCCAGCAGCTTGGTTTCGGGGGGCTATCCAGATACGCAGTATTTT
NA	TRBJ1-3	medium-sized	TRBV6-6	CASRSLDDSRRNTIYF	TGTGCCAGCAGATCGCTCGACGACTCCCGAAGAAACACCATATATTTT
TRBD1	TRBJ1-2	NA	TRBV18	CASSPYPLGRQGAVGYTF	TGTGCCAGCTCACCTTATCCCTTGGGGAGACAGGGGGCTGTTGGCTACACCTTC
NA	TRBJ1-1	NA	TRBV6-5	CASSYSRSTEAFF	TGTGCCAGCAGTTACTCCAGAAGCACTGAAGCTTTCTTT
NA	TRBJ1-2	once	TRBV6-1	CASSETDRWGYTF	TGTGCCAGCAGTGAAACAGACAGATGGGGCTACACCTTC
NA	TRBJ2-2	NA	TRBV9	CASTPGSGELFF	TGTGCCAGCACCCCGGGGTCCGGGGAGCTGTTTTTT
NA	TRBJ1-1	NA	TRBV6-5	CASGGGKNTEAFF	TGTGCCAGCGGCGGGGGAAAGAACACTGAAGCTTTCTTT
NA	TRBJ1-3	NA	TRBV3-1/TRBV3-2	CASSQVGRPISGNTIYF	TGTGCCAGCAGCCAAGTAGGCAGGCCAATCTCTGGAAACACCATATATTTT
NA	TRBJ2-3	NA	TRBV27	CASSLFWGRLGTDTQYF	TGTGCCAGCAGTTTATTTTGGGGCAGGCTAGGCACAGATACGCAGTATTTT
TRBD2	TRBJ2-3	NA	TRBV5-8	CASSLGASGLSTDTQYF	TGTGCCAGCAGCTTGGGGGCTAGCGGGCTCAGCACAGATACGCAGTATTTT
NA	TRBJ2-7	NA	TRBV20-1	CSAILGWEQYF	TGCAGTGCGATCCTCGGGTGGGAGCAGTACTTC
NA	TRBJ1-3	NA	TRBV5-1	CASSLRQGSSGNTIYF	TGCGCCAGCAGCTTGAGGCAGGGGAGCTCTGGAAACACCATATATTTT
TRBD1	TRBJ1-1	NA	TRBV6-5	CASRGTGDGEAFF	TGTGCCAGCAGGGGGACAGGGGACGGTGAAGCTTTCTTT
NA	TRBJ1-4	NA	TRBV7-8	CASSQQGRGNEKLFF	TGTGCCAGCAGCCAGCAGGGCAGAGGAAATGAAAAACTGTTTTTT
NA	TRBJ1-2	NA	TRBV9	CASRGTGTYGYTF	TGTGCCAGCAGGGGTACAGGAACCTATGGCTACACCTTC
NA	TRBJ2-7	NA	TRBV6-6	CASSYPGTTSSYEQYF	TGTGCCAGCAGTTATCCCGGGACGACTAGCTCCTACGAGCAGTACTTC
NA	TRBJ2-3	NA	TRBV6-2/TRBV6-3	CASSRPGALDTQYF	TGTGCCAGCAGCCGACCAGGGGCCCTAGATACGCAGTATTTT
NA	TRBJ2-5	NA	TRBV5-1	CASSLEGVSETQYF	TGCGCCAGCAGCTTGGAGGGGGTGAGCGAGACCCAGTACTTC
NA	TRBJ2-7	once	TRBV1	CTSSQESPFPPSGEQYF	TGCACCAGCAGCCAAGAATCACCCTTTCCCCCCAGTGGCGAGCAGTACTTC